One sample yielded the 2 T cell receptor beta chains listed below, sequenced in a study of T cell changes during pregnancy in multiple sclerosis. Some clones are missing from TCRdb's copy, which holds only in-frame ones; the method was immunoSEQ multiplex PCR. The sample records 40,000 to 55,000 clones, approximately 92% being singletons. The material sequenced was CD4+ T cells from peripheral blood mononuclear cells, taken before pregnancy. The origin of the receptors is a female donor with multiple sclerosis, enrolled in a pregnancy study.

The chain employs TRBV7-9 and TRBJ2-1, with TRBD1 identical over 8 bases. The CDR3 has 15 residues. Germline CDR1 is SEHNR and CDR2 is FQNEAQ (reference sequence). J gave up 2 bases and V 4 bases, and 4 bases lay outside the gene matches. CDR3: CASSSSGGPYNEQFF. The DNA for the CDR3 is TGTGCCAGCAGCTCCTCAGGGGGCCCCTACAATGAGCAGTTCTTC.

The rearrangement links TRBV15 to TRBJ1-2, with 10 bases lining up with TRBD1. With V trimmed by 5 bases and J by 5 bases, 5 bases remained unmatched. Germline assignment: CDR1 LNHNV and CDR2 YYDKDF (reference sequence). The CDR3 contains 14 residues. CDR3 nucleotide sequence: TGTGCCACCAGCGGGGACAGGGGAAGTTATGGCTACACCTTC. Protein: CATSGDRGSYGYTF. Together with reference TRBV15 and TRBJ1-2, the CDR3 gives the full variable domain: DAMVIQNPRYQVTQFGKPVTLSCSQTLNHNVMYWYQQKSSQAPKLLFHYYDKDFNNEADTPDNFQSRRPNTSFCFLDIRSPGLGDTAMYLCATSGDRGSYGYTFGSGTRLTVV.